These T cell receptor beta chains were read from a single sample in a study of blood T cell repertoires in COVID-19. Some clones are missing from TCRdb's copy, which holds only in-frame ones; the method was immunoSEQ multiplex PCR. Of under 300,000 clones in the sample, 65% to 90% were seen once. Sample: PBMCs or T cells enriched from blood (not recorded which). These receptors came from a man younger than 35 who had recovered from COVID-19. Both conserved end residues are part of each CDR3. Fields, in order: CDR3 length, V gene, clone size, J gene, D gene, CDR3 DNA, CDR3 protein. D genes are given only for firm matches. For some rows the clone size is stated as once, few or many, or as a class when expanded; others skip it.

cdr3_length: 12
v_call: TRBV5-6
clone_size: -
j_call: TRBJ2-7
d_call: -
cdr3_nt: TGTGCCAGCAGCTCCAACTCCTACGAGCAGTACTTC
cdr3_aa: CASSSNSYEQYF

cdr3_length: 17
v_call: TRBV2
clone_size: -
j_call: TRBJ2-7
d_call: -
cdr3_nt: TGTGCCAGCAGTGACCGTTGGGTGGGGCCGGGGGCCTACGAGCAGTACTTC
cdr3_aa: CASSDRWVGPGAYEQYF

cdr3_length: 14
v_call: TRBV9
clone_size: -
j_call: TRBJ2-1
d_call: TRBD1
cdr3_nt: TGTGCCAGCAGCGACAGGGGGCCTAACAATGAGCAGTTCTTC
cdr3_aa: CASSDRGPNNEQFF

cdr3_length: 14
v_call: TRBV7-2
clone_size: -
j_call: TRBJ2-2
d_call: TRBD1
cdr3_nt: TGTGCCAGCAGAAGGGGGCAGGGTACCGGGGAGCTGTTTTTT
cdr3_aa: CASRRGQGTGELFF

cdr3_length: 14
v_call: TRBV24-1
clone_size: -
j_call: TRBJ1-1
d_call: -
cdr3_nt: TGTGCCACCATTGGGGGCCCTCGCGACACTGAAGCTTTCTTT
cdr3_aa: CATIGGPRDTEAFF

cdr3_length: 16
v_call: TRBV11-2
clone_size: few
j_call: TRBJ1-2
d_call: TRBD1
cdr3_nt: TGTGCCAGCAGCTTAGGTGGTTGGACAGGGGAAGATGGCTACACCTTC
cdr3_aa: CASSLGGWTGEDGYTF

cdr3_length: 14
v_call: TRBV5-1
clone_size: few
j_call: TRBJ1-2
d_call: -
cdr3_nt: TGCGCCAGCAGCTTTAGCGGGGAGGGATATGGCTACACCTTC
cdr3_aa: CASSFSGEGYGYTF

cdr3_length: 14
v_call: TRBV5-8
clone_size: -
j_call: TRBJ1-6
d_call: -
cdr3_nt: TGTGCCAGCAGCACAAACAGGTTGGATTCACCCCTCCACTTT
cdr3_aa: CASSTNRLDSPLHF

cdr3_length: 14
v_call: TRBV6-5
clone_size: -
j_call: TRBJ2-5
d_call: TRBD1
cdr3_nt: TGTGCCAGCACTCGGACAGGGGGTGAAGAGACCCAGTACTTC
cdr3_aa: CASTRTGGEETQYF

cdr3_length: 13
v_call: TRBV11-2
clone_size: -
j_call: TRBJ2-7
d_call: TRBD1
cdr3_nt: TGTGCCAGCAGCCCGGGGACAGGGTTCGAGCAGTACTTC
cdr3_aa: CASSPGTGFEQYF

cdr3_length: 17
v_call: TRBV5-5
clone_size: -
j_call: TRBJ2-1
d_call: TRBD2
cdr3_nt: TGTGCCAGCAGCTTTCGGACTAGCGGGGCGCTGTACGATGAGCAGTTCTTC
cdr3_aa: CASSFRTSGALYDEQFF

cdr3_length: 16
v_call: TRBV20-1
clone_size: -
j_call: TRBJ2-3
d_call: -
cdr3_nt: TGCAGTGCTAGTTCCCTTGGCCATACAGGGACAGATACGCAGTATTTT
cdr3_aa: CSASSLGHTGTDTQYF

cdr3_length: 13
v_call: TRBV28
clone_size: -
j_call: TRBJ1-2
d_call: -
cdr3_nt: TGTGCCAGCAGTTTCGTAGGGGGTAATGGCTACACCTTC
cdr3_aa: CASSFVGGNGYTF

cdr3_length: 15
v_call: TRBV20-1
clone_size: -
j_call: TRBJ2-6
d_call: -
cdr3_nt: TGCAGTGCTAGTCTAGGGGTTACTGGGGCCAACGTCCTGACTTTC
cdr3_aa: CSASLGVTGANVLTF

cdr3_length: 18
v_call: TRBV18
clone_size: -
j_call: TRBJ2-2
d_call: TRBD2
cdr3_nt: TGTGCCAGCTCACCAATAGGCCTAGCGGGTGCGAACACCGGGGAGCTGTTTTTT
cdr3_aa: CASSPIGLAGANTGELFF

cdr3_length: 15
v_call: TRBV14
clone_size: -
j_call: TRBJ2-7
d_call: TRBD2
cdr3_nt: TGTGCCAGCAGCCAACCCGGGACTACCTCCTACGAGCAGTACTTC
cdr3_aa: CASSQPGTTSYEQYF

cdr3_length: 13
v_call: TRBV6-6
clone_size: -
j_call: TRBJ1-2
d_call: -
cdr3_nt: TGTGCCAGCAGTGGAGGTGGAGGCTATGGCTACACCTTC
cdr3_aa: CASSGGGGYGYTF

cdr3_length: 16
v_call: TRBV7-9
clone_size: -
j_call: TRBJ2-2
d_call: -
cdr3_nt: TGTGCCAGCAGCCCTTGGGGTACGGGAGCAACCGGGGAGCTGTTTTTT
cdr3_aa: CASSPWGTGATGELFF

cdr3_length: 13
v_call: TRBV10-3
clone_size: -
j_call: TRBJ1-1
d_call: TRBD1
cdr3_nt: TGTGCCGCGATCGGACAGGGTGGCACTGAAGCTTTCTTT
cdr3_aa: CAAIGQGGTEAFF

cdr3_length: 13
v_call: TRBV30
clone_size: -
j_call: TRBJ1-6
d_call: -
cdr3_nt: TGTGCCTGGAGCCCCTCGGATAATTCACCCCTCCACTTT
cdr3_aa: CAWSPSDNSPLHF

cdr3_length: 15
v_call: TRBV7-6
clone_size: -
j_call: TRBJ2-2
d_call: TRBD2
cdr3_nt: TGTGCCAGCAGCTTTTTTGCGGGGGGAACCGGGGAGCTGTTTTTT
cdr3_aa: CASSFFAGGTGELFF

cdr3_length: 16
v_call: TRBV7-8
clone_size: -
j_call: TRBJ1-5
d_call: -
cdr3_nt: TGTGCCAGCAGCCCGAGCCCAGACAGGTCGGTTCAGCCCCAGCATTTT
cdr3_aa: CASSPSPDRSVQPQHF

cdr3_length: 12
v_call: TRBV19
clone_size: -
j_call: TRBJ1-5
d_call: -
cdr3_nt: TGTGCCAGTAGTACCCCTAATCAGCCCCAGCATTTT
cdr3_aa: CASSTPNQPQHF

cdr3_length: 16
v_call: TRBV21-1
clone_size: -
j_call: TRBJ2-2
d_call: -
cdr3_nt: TGTGCCAGCAGCAAAACCCACAGGGGGAGAGTTTGGGAGCTGTTTTTT
cdr3_aa: CASSKTHRGRVWELFF

cdr3_length: 11
v_call: TRBV19
clone_size: -
j_call: TRBJ2-2
d_call: -
cdr3_nt: TGTGCCAGTAGGGCGGCCGGGGAGCTGTTTTTT
cdr3_aa: CASRAAGELFF

cdr3_length: 14
v_call: TRBV13
clone_size: -
j_call: TRBJ1-3
d_call: -
cdr3_nt: TGTGCCAGCAGCCCAGAAAGCTCTGGAAACACCATATATTTT
cdr3_aa: CASSPESSGNTIYF

cdr3_length: 14
v_call: TRBV5-1
clone_size: once
j_call: TRBJ2-2
d_call: TRBD1
cdr3_nt: TGCGCCAGCAGTAGGGGACAGGGTACCGGGGAGCTGTTTTTT
cdr3_aa: CASSRGQGTGELFF

cdr3_length: 14
v_call: TRBV10-3
clone_size: -
j_call: TRBJ2-3
d_call: -
cdr3_nt: TGTGCCATGTCCCGCGAGGCGAGGACAGATACGCAGTATTTT
cdr3_aa: CAMSREARTDTQYF

cdr3_length: 17
v_call: TRBV7-8
clone_size: -
j_call: TRBJ2-2
d_call: -
cdr3_nt: TGTGCCAGCAGCTTAGGGTCTCAGTGGGAGTACACCGGGGAGCTGTTTTTT
cdr3_aa: CASSLGSQWEYTGELFF

cdr3_length: 15
v_call: TRBV7-2
clone_size: -
j_call: TRBJ2-1
d_call: TRBD2
cdr3_nt: TGTGCCAGCAGCTTAGGACTAGCGGGAGGTAATGAGCAGTTCTTC
cdr3_aa: CASSLGLAGGNEQFF

cdr3_length: 12
v_call: TRBV10-3
clone_size: -
j_call: TRBJ2-7
d_call: -
cdr3_nt: TGTGCCACCACGCAGGGGACCTACGAGCAGTACTTC
cdr3_aa: CATTQGTYEQYF

cdr3_length: 15
v_call: TRBV6-1
clone_size: -
j_call: TRBJ2-1
d_call: TRBD2
cdr3_nt: TGTGCCAGCAGTGAAGGCGGTAGCGGGAACAATGAGCAGTTCTTC
cdr3_aa: CASSEGGSGNNEQFF

cdr3_length: 14
v_call: TRBV30
clone_size: -
j_call: TRBJ1-5
d_call: -
cdr3_nt: TGTGCCTGGAGTGTACGGTACCTCAATCAGCCCCAGCATTTT
cdr3_aa: CAWSVRYLNQPQHF

cdr3_length: 17
v_call: TRBV5-4
clone_size: -
j_call: TRBJ2-5
d_call: TRBD1
cdr3_nt: TGTGCCAGCAGCCAACTCTACCGGGACAGGGGTTTGGAGACCCAGTACTTC
cdr3_aa: CASSQLYRDRGLETQYF

cdr3_length: 13
v_call: TRBV12-3/TRBV12-4
clone_size: -
j_call: TRBJ1-5
d_call: -
cdr3_nt: TGTGCCAGCAGTTCCAGGGGCTCCTCGTCCCAGCATTTT
cdr3_aa: CASSSRGSSSQHF

cdr3_length: 15
v_call: TRBV28
clone_size: -
j_call: TRBJ2-7
d_call: -
cdr3_nt: TGTGCCAGCAGTACTTCAGGGGTTCGGTCGTACGAGCAGTACTTC
cdr3_aa: CASSTSGVRSYEQYF

cdr3_length: 12
v_call: TRBV5-1
clone_size: -
j_call: TRBJ1-2
d_call: -
cdr3_nt: TGCGCCAGCAGCCAGGAACGATTCGGCTACACCTTC
cdr3_aa: CASSQERFGYTF

cdr3_length: 18
v_call: TRBV11-3
clone_size: -
j_call: TRBJ2-3
d_call: -
cdr3_nt: TGTGCCAGCAGCTTAGAGGGCTACCGGAGGACCTACACAGATACGCAGTATTTT
cdr3_aa: CASSLEGYRRTYTDTQYF